These T cell receptor beta chains were read from a single sample in a study of pediatric ulcerative colitis. Some clones are missing from TCRdb's copy, which holds only in-frame ones; the method was immunoSEQ multiplex PCR. The data hold 35,000 to 45,000 clones, with roughly four fifths observed a single time. Material for sequencing was gut tissue. These receptors all come from a boy under 18 with severe ulcerative colitis. The CDR3 runs from the conserved cysteine through the conserved F or W. A D gene is named only where the DNA matches it firmly. Expanded clones get a size class; other rows say once, few or many, or leave the size out.

d_call,v_call,clone_size,cdr3_length,j_call,cdr3_aa,cdr3_nt
-,TRBV19,once,16,TRBJ1-5,CASRLQELARAQPQHF,TGTGCCAGTAGACTCCAGGAACTCGCCCGAGCTCAGCCCCAGCATTTT
TRBD1,TRBV2,-,13,TRBJ2-1,CASGTGDFNEQFF,TGTGCCAGCGGGACAGGGGATTTCAATGAGCAGTTCTTC
TRBD1,TRBV10-2,-,13,TRBJ2-7,CASRGQGNYEQYF,TGCGCCAGCAGGGGACAGGGTAACTACGAGCAGTACTTC
-,TRBV7-6,-,17,TRBJ1-5,CASSLSTQVPNNQPQHF,TGTGCCAGCAGCTTAAGCACACAGGTTCCTAACAATCAGCCCCAGCATTTT
-,TRBV28,-,15,TRBJ1-4,CASSLPSLENEKLFF,TGTGCCAGCAGTTTACCCAGCCTCGAGAATGAAAAACTGTTTTTT
TRBD1,TRBV5-4,-,14,TRBJ2-7,CASSPSDRDYEQYF,TGTGCCAGCAGCCCCTCGGACAGGGACTACGAGCAGTACTTC
-,TRBV10-3,-,15,TRBJ2-1,CAISGGQGSYNEQFF,TGTGCCATAAGTGGGGGCCAGGGGTCCTACAATGAGCAGTTCTTC
-,TRBV7-3,-,17,TRBJ2-2,CASSFSGGQWSSGELFF,TGTGCCAGCAGCTTTTCCGGGGGACAGTGGTCATCCGGGGAGCTGTTTTTT
-,TRBV10-2,-,14,TRBJ2-7,CASRGAPTVYEQYF,TGCGCCAGCAGGGGGGCACCGACCGTCTACGAGCAGTACTTC
TRBD2,TRBV5-6,-,14,TRBJ2-7,CASSLDLAAYEQYF,TGTGCCAGCAGCTTGGATCTAGCGGCCTACGAGCAGTACTTC
TRBD1,TRBV30,-,14,TRBJ2-1,CAWSVGTGGDEQFF,TGTGCCTGGAGTGTCGGGACAGGGGGCGATGAGCAGTTCTTC
-,TRBV4-1,-,16,TRBJ1-1,CASSQDLGATNTEAFF,TGCGCCAGCAGCCAAGATCTGGGGGCGACGAACACTGAAGCTTTCTTT
-,TRBV15,once,16,TRBJ2-2,CATSRPVGAATGELFF,TGTGCCACCAGCAGGCCTGTGGGGGCCGCAACCGGGGAGCTGTTTTTT
-,TRBV4-1,-,15,TRBJ1-2,CASSQDYSGMGSYTF,TGCGCCAGCAGCCAAGATTATTCGGGGATGGGGAGCTACACCTTC
-,TRBV29-1,once,11,TRBJ2-7,CSVETDYEQYF,TGCAGCGTTGAAACAGACTACGAGCAGTACTTC
-,TRBV10-3,-,14,TRBJ1-1,CAISNRGSNTEAFF,TGTGCCATCTCTAATAGGGGATCCAACACTGAAGCTTTCTTT
-,TRBV7-9,-,14,TRBJ2-7,CASSPPAGSYEQYF,TGTGCCAGCAGCCCCCCGGCCGGCTCCTACGAGCAGTACTTC
-,TRBV7-6,once,16,TRBJ2-7,CASSLGLAGDPYEQYF,TGTGCCAGCAGCTTAGGTCTGGCAGGGGACCCCTACGAGCAGTACTTC
-,TRBV5-4,-,19,TRBJ1-6,CASSLGWGSAISYNSPLHF,TGTGCCAGCAGCTTGGGATGGGGTTCGGCAATATCCTATAATTCACCCCTCCACTTT
TRBD1,TRBV5-1,-,16,TRBJ2-2,CASSFTGGGNTGELFF,TGCGCCAGCAGCTTTACAGGGGGCGGAAACACCGGGGAGCTGTTTTTT
-,TRBV5-6,-,15,TRBJ1-1,CASSWGQGTNTEAFF,TGTGCCAGCAGCTGGGGGCAGGGAACGAACACTGAAGCTTTCTTT
-,TRBV2,few,14,TRBJ2-4,CASGTGTSKNIQYF,TGTGCCAGCGGTACCGGGACGTCAAAAAACATTCAGTACTTC
-,TRBV7-3,-,14,TRBJ1-1,CASSLGRLNTEAFF,TGTGCCAGCAGCTTAGGGCGCTTGAACACTGAAGCTTTCTTT